Listed here are 21 T cell receptor beta chains from one sample, sequenced in a study of CD8+CD57+ T cells in acquired aplastic anemia. Whoever was chosen for sequencing had shown CD8+CD57+ cell expansion by flow cytometry. Genomic DNA was employed as the template in profiling TCR beta VDJ and CDR3. TCRdb re-called the reads with MiXCR, one entry per CDR3 protein. The data hold about 150,000 distinct CDR3 sequences, with less than 60% observed a single time. The sequenced material came from sorted CD4+, CD8+, or CD8+CD57+ T cells (not recorded which) from PBMCs. The receptor source for this set is a human donor with aplastic anemia.

The chain is built from TRBV19 and TRBJ2-5; D is ambiguous. The CDR3 length is 11 residues. The germline V gene encodes CDR1 LNHDA and CDR2 SQIVND (reference sequence). V lost 8 bases, J lost 5 bases, and 9 bases lay in between. In nucleotides, the CDR3 is TGTGCCAGTGGGGAATGGGAGACCCAGTACTTC. It encodes CASGEWETQYF.

The table lists this clonotype with many counts. The V call is TRBV4-3, the J call TRBJ1-6; D is perhaps TRBD1 (5 bases). From germline, CDR1 is LGHNA and CDR2 YSLEER. V was pared by 0 bases and J by 10 bases, with 13 bases between. This CDR3 spans 15 amino acids. CDR3 region: CASSQDGGGESPLHF. CDR3 DNA: TGCGCCAGCAGCCAAGACGGGGGGGGGGAATCACCCCTCCACTTT.

Here the CDR3 reads CSARDPAGVREQYF. The CDR3 nucleotides read TGCAGTGCTAGAGACCCAGCGGGAGTGCGCGAGCAGTACTTC. This chain joins TRBV20-1 and TRBJ2-7; 8 positions agree with TRBD2. Germline loops: CDR1 DFQATT, CDR2 SNEGSKA (reference sequence). CDR3 length: 14 amino acids. The ends lost 0 bases at V and 6 bases at J; junction bases unmatched: 7.

This clonotype came up many times. V is TRBV6-5 and J is TRBJ2-5; D perhaps matches TRBD1 (8 bases). The CDR3 extends over 14 amino acids. Trimming left V 7 bases short and J 3 bases short, with 15 bases between. Germline V lookup: CDR1 MNHEY, CDR2 SVGAGI. The DNA of the CDR3 is TGTGCCAGCACCGGACAGGGAGGGGAAGAGACCCAGTACTTC. It is translated as CASTGQGGEETQYF.

The CDR3 here is CSVDTAGTTGELFF. In DNA, the CDR3 is TGCAGCGTTGATACAGCGGGGACCACCGGGGAGCTGTTTTTT. V usage is TRBV29-1 and J usage is TRBJ2-2; 7 positions match TRBD2. Germline V gives CDR1 SQVTM, CDR2 ANQGSEA. The CDR3 covers 14 residues. V lost 3 bases and J lost 4; bases outside the gene matches: 5.

The V gene is TRBV7-1, the J gene TRBJ2-5; TRBD2 matches at 13 bases. TRBV7-1 is given ORF status, its function remaining uncertain. J was trimmed by 5 bases and V by 3 bases; bases with no gene match: 9. The CDR3 extends over 17 amino acids. The CDR3 reads CASSSMGTSGGAETQYF. The CDR3 coding sequence is TGTGCCAGCAGCTCCATGGGCACTAGCGGGGGGGCGGAGACCCAGTACTTC.

This clonotype came up many times. The chain is built from TRBV7-9 and TRBJ2-5; D uncertain. The CDR3 has 14 amino acids. Germline CDR1 SEHNR, CDR2 FQNEAQ (reference sequence). Trimming shortened V by 5 bases and J by 5 bases, and 15 bases separated the two germline ends. CDR3 residues: CASSPPLRMETQYF. For the CDR3, the DNA is TGTGCCAGCAGCCCCCCCCTAAGGATGGAGACCCAGTACTTC.

The sample holds many counts of this clonotype. V and J are TRBV9 and TRBJ2-3; 13 bases are shared with TRBD2. Germline assignment: CDR1 SGDLS and CDR2 YYNGEE. The CDR3 is 17 residues long. Trimming took 2 bases from V and 0 from J; bases not matched to a gene: 3. In DNA form, the CDR3 reads TGTGCCAGCAGCGTGGGGACTAGCGGGGTTAGCACAGATACGCAGTATTTT. Encoded protein: CASSVGTSGVSTDTQYF.

This clonotype appeared a few times. The chain recombines TRBV5-4 with TRBJ1-1; 12 positions agree with TRBD1. CDR3 length equals 17 residues. J gave up 1 base and V 3 bases, and 7 bases lay outside the gene matches. Germline CDR1 SGHNT, CDR2 YYREEE (reference sequence). CDR3 coding DNA: TGTGCCAGCAGCTGGCCGGGACAGGGGGCCGGGAACACTGAAGCTTTCTTT. It is translated as CASSWPGQGAGNTEAFF.

DNA of the CDR3: TGTGCCAGCAGCTTAGGCTTCACGGGCACGACTTCAGCCTTCTTT. Its translation: CASSLGFTGTTSAFF. The V gene is TRBV7-2, the J gene TRBJ1-1; D gene uncertain. This CDR3 spans 15 amino acids. Germline CDR1 is SGHTA and CDR2 is FQGNSA. V shed 1 base and J shed 14 bases, with 23 bases lying between them.

This clonotype was recorded once. The chain combines TRBV12-3 or TRBV12-4 with TRBJ1-6, with D possibly being TRBD1 (5 bases). The CDR3 length is 12 residues. V shed 5 bases and J shed 10 bases, with 9 bases lying between them. In DNA, the CDR3 is TGTGCCAGCAGTGCGGGACCGTCACCCCTCCACTTT. Encoded protein: CASSAGPSPLHF.

The CDR3 protein is CASTRGGGMDEQFF. CDR3 coding DNA: TGTGCCAGCACCCGGGGAGGGGGCATGGATGAGCAGTTCTTC. The rearrangement links TRBV5-5 to TRBJ2-1; TRBD1 or TRBD2 may be the D gene (7 bases each). The CDR3 consists of 14 residues. V lost 6 bases and J 8 bases, leaving 18 bases between the germline ends. Looked up from germline, CDR1 is SGHKS and CDR2 is YYEKEE (reference sequence).

The chain combines TRBV25-1 with TRBJ2-2; D is undetermined. Between the trimmed V and J ends, which lost 0 bases and 0 bases, there was a span of 8 bases. This CDR3 is built from 16 residues. The germline CDR1 and CDR2 sequences are MGHDK and SYGVNS. The CDR3 loop reads CASSEYGLANTGELFF. CDR3 nucleotide sequence: TGTGCCAGCAGTGAATACGGGCTAGCGAACACCGGGGAGCTGTTTTTT.

This clonotype was observed at least ten times. This chain joins TRBV7-6 and TRBJ1-3; tentative D call: TRBD1 (5 bases). This CDR3 has 16 residues. The V gene lost 2 bases and the J gene lost 0 bases, with 11 bases spanning the gap. Germline-derived CDR1 and CDR2 are SGHVS and FNYEAQ. Written as DNA, the CDR3 is TGTGCCAGCAGCTTACCTACAGGCCCCTCTGGAAACACCATATATTTT. It specifies CASSLPTGPSGNTIYF.

This clonotype was seen repeatedly, ten times or more. V is TRBV5-6 and J is TRBJ2-2; D unresolved. The V gene lost 1 base and the J gene lost 7 bases, with 8 bases spanning the gap. Germline assignment: CDR1 SGHDT and CDR2 YYEEEE. This CDR3 contains 13 residues. The chain's CDR3 is CASSLTMGGELFF. In nucleotides, the CDR3 is TGTGCCAGCAGCTTGACGATGGGCGGGGAGCTGTTTTTT.

This clonotype showed up many times. The chain carries TRBV6-5 and TRBJ1-5; D remains unclear. This CDR3 comprises 13 residues. Germline V lookup: CDR1 MNHEY, CDR2 SVGAGI. Trimming took off 2 bases at V and 6 bases at J, with 8 bases between the two ends. The CDR3 DNA is TGTGCCAGCAGTTACGGTTCCGGTCAGCCCCAGCATTTT. Its protein is CASSYGSGQPQHF.

This chain joins TRBV7-9 and TRBJ2-1; possibly TRBD2 for D (7 bases). In germline, CDR1 is SEHNR, CDR2 FQNEAQ (reference sequence). The CDR3 consists of 15 residues. With 2 bases removed from V and 11 bases from J, the gap between germline ends came to 19 bases. In DNA form, the CDR3 reads TGTGCCAGCAGCTTACGTGGGGGGGCGGCTCCTAAGCAGTTCTTC. Protein sequence: CASSLRGGAAPKQFF.

The gene calls are TRBV9 and TRBJ2-7, with 10 nucleotides matching TRBD2. The CDR3 runs 15 residues. The J segment lost 3 bases and the V segment lost 4 bases, leaving 7 bases of the junction unmatched. From germline, CDR1 is SGDLS and CDR2 YYNGEE. In DNA, the CDR3 is TGTGCCAGCAGCCCCCGGTCTAGCGGGAGCTACGAGCAGTACTTC. This translates into CASSPRSSGSYEQYF.

The chain uses TRBV20-1 and TRBJ1-6, with 9 bases that match TRBD1. The V and J ends lost 3 bases and 9 bases, in that order; junction bases with no gene match: 9. This CDR3 has 15 amino acids. The germline V gene has CDR1 DFQATT and CDR2 SNEGSKA (reference sequence). The CDR3, as DNA: TGCAGTGCTAGGGGACAGGGCAATGAGGCTTCACCCCTCCACTTT. This encodes CSARGQGNEASPLHF.

This CDR3 is CATSDSGDSSTDTQYF. CDR3 nucleotide sequence: TGTGCCACCAGTGATTCAGGGGACAGTAGCACAGATACGCAGTATTTT. The gene calls are TRBV24-1 and TRBJ2-3; 7 nucleotides line up with TRBD1. Germline V lookup: CDR1 KGHDR, CDR2 SFDVKD. The CDR3 sequence is 16 residues long. J gave up 0 bases and V 2 bases, and 4 bases lay outside the gene matches.

This clonotype was detected only a few times. The J gene is TRBJ1-2, the V gene TRBV6-2 or TRBV6-3, with D possibly being TRBD1 (5 bases). This CDR3 spans 13 amino acids. V lost 5 bases, J lost 4 bases, and 11 bases lay in between. Per the germline V gene, CDR1 is MNHEY and CDR2 is SVGEGT. CDR3 DNA sequence: TGTGCCAGCAGTCCCGGGACTTTCTATGGCTACACCTTC. The encoded protein is CASSPGTFYGYTF.